The clone carrying this T cell receptor (beta chain) showed up just once. Its antigen remains unknown. These data originate in a study of T cell responses to AZD1222 COVID-19 vaccine. Overall study findings and caveats: AZD1222 recipients seropositive at baseline numbered only 5 to 7. Sampled repertoires all dated from after the peak T cell response. The study found vaccine-associated CD4 TCRs spanning spike, dominant at 160-218 and 743-854.

CDR3 size: 16 residues. Trimming shortened V by 0 bases and J by 4 bases, and 16 bases separated the two germline ends. Per the germline V gene, CDR1 is SGHRS and CDR2 is YFSETQ. Clones were sequenced by immunoSEQ multiplex PCR, and TCRdb holds only the in-frame ones, with some missing. Of 140,000 or so clones detected, approximately 90% appear once; the ten largest clones hold roughly 1.5%. The origin of this receptor is an adult in good health. Sequenced material: peripheral blood, taken on day 0 of AZD1222 vaccination. This rearrangement joins TRBV5-1 to TRBJ1-2; D is uncertain. CDR3 amino acids: CASSLGAEAQLYGYTF. Written as DNA, the CDR3 is TGCGCCAGCAGCTTGGGGGCAGAAGCCCAACTCTATGGCTACACCTTC.